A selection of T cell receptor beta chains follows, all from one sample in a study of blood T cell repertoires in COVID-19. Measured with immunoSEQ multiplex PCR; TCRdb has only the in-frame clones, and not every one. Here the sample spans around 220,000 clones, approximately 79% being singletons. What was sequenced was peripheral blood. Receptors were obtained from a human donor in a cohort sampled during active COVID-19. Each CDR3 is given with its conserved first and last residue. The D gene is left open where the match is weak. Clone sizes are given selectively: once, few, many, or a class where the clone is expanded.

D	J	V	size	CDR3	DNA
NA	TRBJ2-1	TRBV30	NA	CAWSAGDNEQFF	TGTGCCTGGAGCGCCGGGGACAATGAGCAGTTCTTC
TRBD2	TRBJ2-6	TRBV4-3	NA	CASSRARNQAGALSGANVLTF	TGCGCCAGCAGCCGGGCAAGGAACCAAGCGGGAGCCCTCTCTGGGGCCAACGTCCTGACTTTC
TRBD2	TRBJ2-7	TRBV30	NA	CAWSWGSGAYEQYF	TGTGCCTGGTCATGGGGTAGCGGGGCCTACGAGCAGTACTTC
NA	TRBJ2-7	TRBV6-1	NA	CASSDSAVLANSYEQYF	TGTGCCAGCAGTGATAGCGCTGTGTTAGCGAACTCCTACGAGCAGTACTTC
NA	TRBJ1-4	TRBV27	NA	CASSPGRGVAGNEKLFF	TGTGCCAGCAGTCCGGGGAGGGGCGTGGCGGGTAATGAAAAACTGTTTTTT
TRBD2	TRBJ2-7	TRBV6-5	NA	CASSYRTSGSTEQYF	TGTGCCAGCAGTTACCGCACTAGCGGGAGCACCGAGCAGTACTTC
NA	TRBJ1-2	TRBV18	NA	CASRKDNANYGYTF	TGTGCCAGCCGTAAGGACAACGCTAACTATGGCTACACCTTC
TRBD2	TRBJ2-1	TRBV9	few	CASSGKAGAVNEQFF	TGTGCCAGCAGCGGGAAGGCGGGAGCAGTCAATGAGCAGTTCTTC
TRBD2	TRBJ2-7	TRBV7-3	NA	CASSLTASGFYEQYF	TGTGCCAGCAGCTTAACGGCTAGCGGGTTCTACGAGCAGTACTTC
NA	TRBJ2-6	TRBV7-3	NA	CASSPQGVWANVLTF	TGTGCCAGCAGCCCCCAAGGAGTCTGGGCCAACGTCCTGACTTTC
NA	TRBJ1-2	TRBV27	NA	CASSLKRGSGYTF	TGTGCCAGCAGCCTCAAAAGGGGGAGTGGCTACACCTTC
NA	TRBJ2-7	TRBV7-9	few	CASSQQGYEQYF	TGTGCCAGCAGCCAGCAGGGTTACGAGCAGTACTTC
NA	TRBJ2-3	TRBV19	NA	CASTDTANRGDTQYF	TGTGCCAGTACTGATACAGCAAACCGAGGGGATACGCAGTATTTT
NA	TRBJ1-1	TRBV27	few	CASSSPLNTEAFF	TGTGCCAGCAGTTCCCCCTTGAACACTGAAGCTTTCTTT
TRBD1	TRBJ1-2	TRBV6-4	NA	CASSDNRGWNGYTF	TGTGCCAGCAGTGACAACAGGGGGTGGAATGGCTACACCTTC
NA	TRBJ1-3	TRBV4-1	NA	CASSQDSQRDSGNTIYF	TGCGCCAGCAGCCAAGATAGCCAGAGAGACTCTGGAAACACCATATATTTT
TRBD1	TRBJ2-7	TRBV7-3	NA	CASSQTGTGGDEQYF	TGTGCCAGCAGCCAAACCGGGACAGGGGGCGACGAGCAGTACTTC
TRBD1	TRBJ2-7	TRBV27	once	CASGPGQGFYEQYF	TGTGCCAGCGGACCGGGACAGGGTTTCTACGAGCAGTACTTC
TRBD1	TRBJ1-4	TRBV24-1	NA	CATSDFSQGDLNEKLFF	TGTGCCACCAGTGATTTTTCGCAGGGGGACCTCAATGAAAAACTGTTTTTT
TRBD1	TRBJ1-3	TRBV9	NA	CASSVDVWQGAGGNTIYF	TGTGCCAGCAGCGTAGACGTCTGGCAGGGGGCAGGAGGAAACACCATATATTTT
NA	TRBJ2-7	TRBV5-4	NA	CASSLAGAKFYEQYF	TGTGCCAGCAGCTTAGCAGGGGCCAAATTCTACGAGCAGTACTTC
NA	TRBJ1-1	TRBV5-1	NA	CASSFRGGIEAFF	TGCGCCAGCAGCTTTCGGGGGGGCATTGAAGCTTTCTTT
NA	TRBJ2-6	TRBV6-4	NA	CASSDRSGANVLTF	TGTGCCAGCAGTGATCGCTCTGGGGCCAACGTCCTGACTTTC
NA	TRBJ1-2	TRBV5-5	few	CASIQDLYGYTF	TGTGCCAGCATTCAGGATCTCTATGGCTACACCTTC